This T cell receptor beta chain appears in the sequencing data of a study of response to subunit inactivated influenza vaccine. TCRdb independently ran MiXCR on the RT-PCR reads; one entry per CDR3 protein. Of about 540,000 distinct CDR3 sequences detected, approximately 20% appear once; the ten largest clones hold 2.5% to 3%. CDR1 LGHDT and CDR2 YNNKEL come from the germline V gene (reference sequence). V gave up 2 bases and J gave up 6 bases; unmatched junction bases: 3. The CDR3 is 14 amino acids. Separately, the same data were catalogued under a study of T cells expressing NK-cell markers. From that report: TCR beta cDNA was generated via 5'RACE template switching incorporating UMIs.

The receptor's source is a man between 45 and 60 years old who received an inactivated influenza vaccine. The input for sequencing was CD4+ T cells sorted from PBMCs, taken about 11 days after vaccination. The chain combines TRBV3-1 with TRBJ1-2; the match to TRBD1 covers 10 bases. The CDR3 region is CASSQPGTGDGYTF. The CDR3 region has the DNA TGTGCCAGCAGCCAACCCGGGACAGGGGATGGCTACACCTTC.